A single sample gave rise to the 11 T cell receptor beta chains below, sequenced in a study of T cell repertoires in ileal Crohn's disease. Stated time point: neoterminal ileum biopsy at postoperative endoscopy, about 6 months after surgery. Profiling relied on immunoSEQ multiplex PCR, and the TCRdb table lists in-frame clones only, not all of them. Among around 13,000 clones, about 77% were seen once, and the ten largest hold approximately 4.1%. Sequenced sample: ileal tissue. These receptors came from an adult with Crohn's disease.

The genes are TRBV19 and TRBJ1-4; D might be TRBD1 (6 bases). Germline-derived CDR1 and CDR2 are LNHDA and SQIVND (reference sequence). Trimming removed 0 bases from V and 3 bases from J, with 8 bases in between. The CDR3 extends over 15 amino acids. CDR3 residues: CASSIDQGPNEKLFF. The CDR3 DNA reads as TGTGCCAGTAGTATAGATCAGGGGCCTAATGAAAAACTGTTTTTT.

This chain links TRBV5-4 with TRBJ2-2; TRBD2 matches 9 bases. CDR1 is SGHNT, CDR2 YYREEE, per germline (reference sequence). Unmatched junction bases numbered 6, after V lost 4 bases and J lost 5 bases. The CDR3 runs to 15 residues. The CDR3 reads CASSGLAGRTGELFF. The CDR3 DNA follows: TGTGCCAGCAGCGGCCTAGCGGGGCGAACCGGGGAGCTGTTTTTT.

This clone was observed a single time. This chain connects TRBV7-1 to TRBJ1-2; D is possibly TRBD1 (5 bases). TRBV7-1 is filed as an ORF, its function uncertain. V lost 4 bases to trimming and J lost 5 bases, with 17 bases between them. The CDR3 loop spans 15 amino acids. CDR3 in DNA: TGTGCCAGCAGCTTAGGGGTAGGCGGGGCTTATGGCTACACCTTC. It yields the protein CASSLGVGGAYGYTF.

The chain couples TRBV5-1 to TRBJ1-4; D might be TRBD1 (6 bases). Germline values: CDR1 SGHRS, CDR2 YFSETQ. The CDR3 spans 14 residues. Deletions cut 0 bases from V and 7 bases from J, with 10 bases between. CDR3 DNA: TGCGCCAGCAGCTTGGACAGGGAAGGTGAAAAACTGTTTTTT. It specifies CASSLDREGEKLFF.

The rearrangement links TRBV15 to TRBJ2-3; 8 bases map to TRBD2. There are 17 residues in the CDR3. Trimming cost V 0 bases and J 3 bases; bases outside gene matches: 8. Germline V lookup: CDR1 LNHNV, CDR2 YYDKDF (reference sequence). The CDR3 sequence: CATSRDYAGGGTDTQYF. CDR3 in DNA: TGTGCCACCAGCAGAGATTACGCGGGGGGCGGGACAGATACGCAGTATTTT.

The chain recombines TRBV7-6 with TRBJ2-1; D might be TRBD1 (6 bases). V was cut by 3 bases and J by 10 bases, with 10 bases left in between. This CDR3 is 12 amino acids long. Germline V gene lookup returns CDR1 SGHVS and CDR2 FNYEAQ. The CDR3 region has the DNA TGTGCCAGCAGCTTCACAGGGAAGGAGCAGTTCTTC. Its translation is CASSFTGKEQFF. Combining the CDR3 with reference TRBV7-6 and TRBJ2-1 gives the whole variable domain GAGVSQSPRYKVTKRGQDVALRCDPISGHVSLYWYRQALGQGPEFLTYFNYEAQQDKSGLPNDRFSAERPEGSISTLTIQRTEQRDSAMYRCASSFTGKEQFFGPGTRLTVL.

The chain combines TRBV6-5 with TRBJ2-2; weak D call: TRBD1 (5 bases). The CDR3 sequence is 15 residues long. The germline V and J ends were trimmed by 6 bases and 2 bases, with 13 bases remaining between them. Germline assignment: CDR1 MNHEY and CDR2 SVGAGI. The CDR3 spells CASRYDRSNTGELFF. The CDR3 DNA follows: TGTGCCAGCAGATATGACAGATCCAACACCGGGGAGCTGTTTTTT.

The chain recombines TRBV14 with TRBJ2-1; the match to TRBD2 covers 7 bases. The V gene end was trimmed by 4 bases and the J gene end by 6 bases; junction bases not matched to a gene: 3. This CDR3 comprises 13 residues. The germline CDR1 and CDR2 sequences are SGHDN and FVKESK. For the CDR3, the DNA is TGTGCCAGCAGCCGGACTAGAGGCAATGAGCAGTTCTTC. It translates to CASSRTRGNEQFF. The complete variable domain, with remaining parts taken from reference TRBV14 and TRBJ2-1, reads EAGVTQFPSHSVIEKGQTVTLRCDPISGHDNLYWYRRVMGKEIKFLLHFVKESKQDESGMPNNRFLAERTGGTYSTLKVQPAELEDSGVYFCASSRTRGNEQFFGPGTRLTVL.

V usage is TRBV10-2 and J usage is TRBJ2-5; the match to TRBD1 covers 8 bases. V gave up 6 bases and J gave up 5 bases; unmatched junction bases: 11. Germline CDR1 WSHSY, CDR2 SAAADI. The CDR3 totals 15 residues. The CDR3 DNA is TGCGCCAGCAGCTCTCAGGGGGCCCTTTGGGAGACCCAGTACTTC. Protein sequence: CASSSQGALWETQYF.

Only a few counts were recorded for this clone. The V and J genes are TRBV6-1 and TRBJ2-3; D is unresolved. Germline CDR1 is MNHNS and CDR2 is SASEGT. The CDR3 sequence is 15 residues long. Deletions cut 6 bases from V and 0 bases from J, with 13 bases between. The CDR3 protein is CASRVRPASTDTQYF. CDR3 DNA: TGTGCCAGCAGGGTCAGGCCCGCTAGCACAGATACGCAGTATTTT.

A few counts support this clone. The chain employs TRBV7-9 and TRBJ1-1; D not resolved. Trimming left V 1 base short and J 9 bases short, with 12 bases between. Germline values: CDR1 SEHNR, CDR2 FQNEAQ (reference sequence). The CDR3 length is 13 residues. CDR3: CASSLVSSGKAFF. The DNA of the CDR3 is TGTGCCAGCAGCTTAGTTAGTTCAGGAAAAGCTTTCTTT.